This TCR beta chain came from a study of graft-versus-host responses after intestinal transplantation (dated by TCRdb to 2020 to 2022). As for the study more broadly: Recipients received multivisceral, liver-intestinal, or isolated intestinal transplants. All recipients received anti-thymocyte globulin induction followed by maintenance tacrolimus and steroids for 3 to 4 years. Graft-versus-host and host-versus-graft alloreactive T cell clones were tracked in the graft, circulation and bone marrow after intestinal transplantation using bulk TCR-beta CDR3 sequencing. Alloreactive clones were identified by sequencing pre-transplant mixed lymphocyte reaction products and comparing them with unstimulated pre-transplant donor and recipient T cells. Rather than being sequenced by the commercial service, samples from three later patients were sequenced in-house on an Illumina MiSeq and processed with MiXCR. A peak of at least 4% donor T cells among recipient peripheral blood mononuclear cells was the definition used for donor T cell macrochimerism. The cohort enrolled 24 intestinal transplant recipients, one of whom was a retransplant, and a few patients without pretransplant specimens were excluded.

Library preparation used the immunoSEQ multiplex PCR assay. For most patients, genomic DNA was isolated with the Qiagen DNeasy Blood and Tissue Kit and shipped frozen to Adaptive Biotechnologies for TCR sequencing. High-throughput TCR-beta CDR3 sequencing of genomic DNA from most patients was performed by Adaptive Biotechnologies. On the authors' methods: Adaptive's ImmunoSEQ software was the source of the TCR sequencing data for 15 to 20 patients, while a few other patients were processed with MiXCR and VDJtools. CD4 versus CD8 sorting errors were corrected by removing sequences found in both subsets at a frequency ratio below 5:1. Because the origin of CDR3 nucleotide sequences shared between donor and recipient could not be assigned, those sequences were removed. At least 2-fold expansion over unstimulated cells and a minimum CFSE-low frequency of 0.002% (template counts) or 0.001% (read counts) were required for clones to be classified as alloreactive. A clone was considered mappable if detected in the sequenced pre-transplant spleen, lymph node, or MLR CFSE-low populations of the donor or recipient. The cumulative frequency of alloreactive clones was calculated as a percentage of all sequences, weighted by copy number. TCRdb's version of the immuneACCESS table is confined to in-frame rearrangements and falls short of the full clone set. An unresolved V gene accounts for under half of the shortfall where checked; the remainder is of unknown origin. That table furnishes V, J and clone size, whereas the DNA furnished D and trimming. Present in this sample are 130,000 to 150,000 clones, about 90% of which were seen just once. Clones ranked in the top ten supply about 0.18% of the sample.

Reading the label with the study, this specimen's time point is: cells obtained before transplantation from donor or recipient. CD3+CD4+ and CD3+CD8+ populations were FACS-sorted from unstimulated pre-transplant donor and recipient cells taken from spleen or lymph nodes. A word on this clone: Its specific antigen is unknown. No clone much larger than this one lies a single base away; base qualities are absent.

What the research found in general, with its limitations: Patients with donor T cell macrochimerism had high GvH to HvG T cell clonal ratios in their allografts. Early after transplant, peak levels of circulating GvH clones were associated with declines in HvG clones. The relatively low number and heterogeneity of intestinal transplant patients limited the conclusions. GvH clones were detected in recipient bone marrow, and some appeared earlier in ileal mucosa or blood, consistent with an intestinal mucosal origin.

This specimen was unstimulated CD4+ T cells sorted from spleen or lymph node cells, taken before intestinal transplant. The source of this sequence is a human donor who received an intestinal transplant.

The sequenced DNA is TGTGCCAGTAGTAGCGACCACAGGGGACCCAATCAGCCCCAGCATTTT. This is translated as CASSSDHRGPNQPQHF. The rearranged segments are TRBV19 and TRBJ1-5; TRBD1 fits 7 bases in the junction. Here V drops 4 bases and J drops 3 bases, and the junction holds 9 bases not matched to any gene. CDR1 LNHDA and CDR2 SQIVND were looked up in the germline V gene (reference sequence). Including the terminal cysteine and phenylalanine, the CDR3 comprises 16 residues. The kept DNA is CDR3 alone, 48 bases in frame from the first base.